One sample yielded the 8 T cell receptor beta chains listed below, sequenced in a study of shared clonotypes between healthy human individuals (TCRdb year 2020). The method was the immunoSEQ multiplex PCR assay. The source is immuneACCESS, and TCRdb retained only in-frame sequences with V and J called. Part of the clones is not carried over; for the studies checked, unresolved V genes explain less than half of this, and the remainder is unexplained. This sample is represented by 300,000 to 350,000 clones; 73% of them were singletons. Clones ranked in the top ten supply less than 11% of the sample. The sample taken for sequencing was memory CD4+ T cells sorted from blood. The cell subset or site tag for this specimen amounts to: CD45RA-negative fraction. These TCRs come from a man aged 25 to 40 in good health.

The chain recombines TRBV5-1 with TRBJ2-6; maybe TRBD1 (6 bases). The CDR3 spans 14 residues. Deletions cut 9 bases from V and 1 base from J, with 11 bases between. Germline V gene data show CDR1 as SGHRS and CDR2 as YFSETQ. CDR3 region: CATAGESGANVLTF. The CDR3, as DNA: TGCGCCACCGCAGGGGAATCTGGGGCCAACGTCCTGACTTTC.

This clone came up many times. Other DNA sequences from this sample encode an identical CDR3 as well. The chain carries TRBV6-1 and TRBJ1-5; TRBD1 agrees at 7 bases. This CDR3 contains 15 residues. V was clipped by 1 base and J by 5 bases; unmatched bases: 5. Germline loops: CDR1 MNHNS, CDR2 SASEGT. The CDR3 DNA sequence: TGTGCCAGCAGTGAAGGAACAGGGGCACATCAGCCCCAGCATTTT. Translating it yields CASSEGTGAHQPQHF.

The genes are TRBV30 and TRBJ2-1; 14 bases agree with TRBD2. This CDR3 spans 17 amino acids. Germline values: CDR1 GTSNPN, CDR2 SVGIG (reference sequence). The ends lost 3 bases at V and 8 bases at J; junction bases unmatched: 12. CDR3 DNA: TGTGCCTGGAGCGGACTAGCGGGAGGAGGGATTCCCGATGAGCAGTTCTTC. Amino acids: CAWSGLAGGGIPDEQFF. The whole variable domain, remainder taken from reference TRBV30 and TRBJ2-1, is SQTIHQWPATLVQPVGSPLSLECTVEGTSNPNLYWYRQAAGRGLQLLFYSVGIGQISSEVPQNLSASRPQDRQFILSSKKLLLSDSGFYLCAWSGLAGGGIPDEQFFGPGTRLTVL.

This clone showed up many times. This rearrangement joins TRBV6-1 to TRBJ2-1; D may correspond to TRBD1 or TRBD2 (5 bases each). From germline, CDR1 is MNHNS and CDR2 SASEGT. Trimming took off 4 bases at V and 0 bases at J, with 10 bases between the two ends. The CDR3 has 15 amino acids. DNA of the CDR3: TGTGCCAGCAGTGGGGGGACGCTCTCCTACAATGAGCAGTTCTTC. Translated: CASSGGTLSYNEQFF.

The chain is built from TRBV9 and TRBJ2-2, with 9 positions matching TRBD2. The CDR3 length is 16 residues. The germline V gene encodes CDR1 SGDLS and CDR2 YYNGEE. V shed 4 bases, J shed 1 base, and the junction held 5 bases outside the gene matches. CDR3 sequence reads: CASSLRLAVNTGELFF. Written as DNA, the CDR3 is TGTGCCAGCAGCCTCCGACTAGCGGTGAACACCGGGGAGCTGTTTTTT. Looking up the rest from reference TRBV9 and TRBJ2-2 gives the full variable domain: DSGVTQTPKHLITATGQRVTLRCSPRSGDLSVYWYQQSLDQGLQFLIQYYNGEERAKGNILERFSAQQFPDLHSELNLSSLELGDSALYFCASSLRLAVNTGELFFGEGSRLTVL.

This clone was observed a single time. The rearrangement uses TRBV5-1 and TRBJ2-7; TRBD1 might be the D (6 bases). Per the germline V gene, CDR1 is SGHRS and CDR2 is YFSETQ. The CDR3 totals 15 residues. Trimming stripped 4 bases from V and 0 bases from J, with 14 bases between. CDR3 loop: CASSDSSGASYEQYF. The CDR3 nucleotides read TGCGCCAGCAGCGACAGTTCAGGGGCCTCCTACGAGCAGTACTTC.

The chain has TRBV4-2 and TRBJ1-4, with 7 positions matching TRBD1. Trimming removed 1 base from V and 8 bases from J; junction bases left unmatched: 10. Germline assignment: CDR1 LGHNA and CDR2 YNFKEQ. This CDR3 comprises 16 residues. The CDR3 DNA reads as TGTGCCAGCAGCCAAGTTCCCCAGGCCAGGGGGGAAAAACTGTTTTTT. This encodes CASSQVPQARGEKLFF.

The CDR3: CASRVALRDSYEQYF. CDR3 DNA: TGTGCCAGCAGGGTGGCGCTGCGGGATTCCTACGAGCAGTACTTC. The genes are TRBV5-5 and TRBJ2-7, with D possibly being TRBD2 (6 bases). Germline V lookup: CDR1 SGHKS, CDR2 YYEKEE (reference sequence). Trimming shortened V by 5 bases and J by 1 base, and 16 bases separated the two germline ends. The CDR3 runs 15 residues.